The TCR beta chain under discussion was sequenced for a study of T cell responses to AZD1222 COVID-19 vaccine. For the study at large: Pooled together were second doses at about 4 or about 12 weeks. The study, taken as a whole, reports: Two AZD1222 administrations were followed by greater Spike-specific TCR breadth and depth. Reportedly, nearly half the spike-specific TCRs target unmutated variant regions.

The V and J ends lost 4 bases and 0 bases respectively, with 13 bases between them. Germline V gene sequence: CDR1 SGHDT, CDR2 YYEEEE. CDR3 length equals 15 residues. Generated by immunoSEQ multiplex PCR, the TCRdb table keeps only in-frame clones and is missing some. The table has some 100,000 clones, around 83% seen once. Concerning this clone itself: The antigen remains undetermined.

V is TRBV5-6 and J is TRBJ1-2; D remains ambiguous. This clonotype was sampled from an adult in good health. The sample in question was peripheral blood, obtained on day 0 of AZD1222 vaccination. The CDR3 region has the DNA TGTGCCAGCAGCCCCGACGGGAGGGCTAACTATGGCTACACCTTC. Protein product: CASSPDGRANYGYTF.